This T cell receptor beta chain was recorded in a study of blood T cell repertoires in COVID-19 (dated by TCRdb to 2019 to 2021). Broadly, across the study: Samples covering the acute and convalescent phases of COVID-19 were provided by collaborators in the United States, Italy and Spain. The prospective study material was composed of cDNA or gDNA derived from T cells, B-cell-depleted T cells, or PBMCs. Subjects who had been exposed to COVID-19, were actively infected with it, or had recovered from it provided the deeply sampled blood TCRbeta repertoires that made up the dataset. The repertoires were released in a freely available public database intended as a resource for research on the immune response to SARS-CoV-2. Samples came from the ongoing ImmuneRACE study (first 160 participants) plus 1,254 subjects from 6 global collaborators. A de-identified subject ID, COVID-19 status, age in years and sex were almost always included in the sample metadata. HLA class I and class II types, where available, came from metadata supplied by the sample provider rather than from assay-based typing.

Study-wide findings and limitations: The quantity of clinical and demographic metadata differed by source and by participant and was supplied without curation.

TCRbeta CDR3 regions were amplified from genomic DNA using the immunoSEQ Assay, a bias-controlled multiplex PCR. Per the original workflow: The number of nucleated cells in each sample was estimated from the amplification of reference gene primers within the assay. To quantify the absolute abundance of each unique TCRbeta CDR3 rearrangement, sequence reads were collapsed and filtered. For each sample, productive Simpson clonality was calculated as the square root of Simpson's diversity index across productive rearrangements. In its TCRdb copy, this immuneACCESS table keeps in-frame sequences only and misses some clones. Where compared with another copy, unresolved V genes explain less than half of these, and the others have no known cause. The D gene and trimming were derived from the DNA, and the V and J assignments and clone size from that table. The sample table holds 300,000 to 400,000 clones, of which roughly 90% were seen once. About 7% of the sample is held by the ten biggest clonotypes.

The CDR3 covers 17 residues, taking in both the cysteine and the phenylalanine. The read is trimmed to its CDR3 DNA, 51 bases read in frame from base 1. CDR1 and CDR2 are drawn from the germline V gene: SGHRS, YFSETQ. Trimming takes 2 bases off V and 1 base off J; junction bases not matched to a gene: 6. At one collaborating source in Seattle, patients were enrolled during active infection and were followed longitudinally through the course of disease. Collaborating institutions collected whole blood in K2EDTA tubes following their own protocols. For TCRbeta analysis, collaborator samples were shipped as frozen whole blood, as isolated PBMCs, or as DNA extracted from either sample type. As regards this clone: What antigen it recognizes has not been identified. No base quality values were provided; no much bigger clone lies one nucleotide off.

This receptor was obtained from a woman aged 65 to 85 with COVID-19, enrolled during active disease. The material sequenced was peripheral blood. This chain joins TRBV5-1 to TRBJ2-5, with 12 bases aligning to TRBD2. Here the CDR3 is given as CASSFQASGGAQETQYF. The DNA reads as follows: TGCGCCAGCAGCTTTCAAGCTAGCGGGGGGGCCCAAGAGACCCAGTACTTC.